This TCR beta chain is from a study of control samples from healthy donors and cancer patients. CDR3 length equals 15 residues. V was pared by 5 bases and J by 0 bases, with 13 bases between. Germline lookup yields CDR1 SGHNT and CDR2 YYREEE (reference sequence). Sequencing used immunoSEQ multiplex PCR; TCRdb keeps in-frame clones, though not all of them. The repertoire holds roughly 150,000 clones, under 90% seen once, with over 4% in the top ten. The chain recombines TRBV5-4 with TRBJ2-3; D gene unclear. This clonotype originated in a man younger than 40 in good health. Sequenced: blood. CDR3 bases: TGTGCCAGCAGGAGTGAACCCGGGAGCACAGATACGCAGTATTTT. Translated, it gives CASRSEPGSTDTQYF.